This T cell receptor beta chain was documented in a study of response to subunit inactivated influenza vaccine. Notes on the study in general: The authors suggested that every seasonal influenza vaccination recruits few new T cells.

V lost 6 bases, J lost 8 bases, and 13 bases stayed unmatched. The CDR3 spans 15 residues. Germline-derived CDR1 and CDR2 are DFQATT and SNEGSKA (reference sequence). A few counts support this clonotype. Its antigen is not identified. TCRdb reprocessed the RT-PCR reads via MiXCR and lists one record per CDR3 protein. In the table there are about 540,000 distinct CDR3 sequences, 13% to 15% of which are singletons. The receptor comes from a man over 45 who received an inactivated influenza vaccine. The chain uses TRBV20-1 and TRBJ2-4; 10 nucleotides agree with TRBD2. The material sequenced was PBMCs from blood, taken roughly 12 days after vaccination. The CDR3 bases are TGCAGTGCGACGACCGGGACTAGCGTTAGGGACATTCAGTACTTC. As protein: CSATTGTSVRDIQYF.